This paragraph reports one TCR beta chain. The antigen remains unidentified. This entry comes from a study of blood T cells in healthy people across ages. Study context: T cells yielded about one barcoded beta molecule per two cells through template switching.

After removal of 3 bases from V and 0 bases from J, the junction contained 5 bases not matched to a gene. Germline CDR1 and CDR2: SGDLS and YYNGEE. The CDR3 runs 15 residues. Overall study findings and caveats: Higher diversity and more naive CD4+ cells were features of long-lived donors, compared to aged donors.

A second about 7 to 11 cycle PCR used barcoded and J-beta primers. TCRdb analysed the 5' RACE reads with MiXCR anew, one entry per CDR3 protein. Among roughly 1.5 million distinct CDR3 sequences listed, 42% were seen once. This clonotype was sampled from a woman aged 18-29 years in good health. V and J are TRBV9 and TRBJ1-2, with 7 bases matching TRBD1. The specimen was blood. CDR3 region: CASSAPGTANYGYTF. CDR3 nucleotides: TGTGCCAGCAGCGCACCCGGGACAGCTAACTATGGCTACACCTTC.